Listed here are 3 T cell receptor beta chains from one sample, sequenced in a study of T-cell reconstitution after alpha-beta-depleted transplantation in children. Construction of the TCRbeta library involved unique molecular identifiers. TCRdb fed the PCR reads into MiXCR, producing one record per CDR3 protein. The profile shows 400,000 to 450,000 distinct CDR3 sequences, approximately 42% of them singletons. Sequenced here: PBMCs, sampled before TCRalphabeta/CD19-depleted stem cell transplant. These receptors all come from a girl aged 2-10 years with aplastic anemia, due to receive a stem cell transplant.

This clonotype occurred a few times. This may be a read error: a much more frequent sequence differs by one nucleotide. The chain combines TRBV10-2 with TRBJ1-2; weak D call: TRBD1 (5 bases). The CDR3 sequence is 11 residues long. The germline gives CDR1 WSHSY, CDR2 SAAADI. Here the CDR3 DNA reads TGCGCCAGCAGTGGCAGGGTTGGCGACACCTTC. Its protein is CASSGRVGDTF.

The V call is TRBV20-1, the J call TRBJ2-1; D is possibly TRBD2 (5 bases). There are 15 residues in the CDR3. CDR1 DFQATT and CDR2 SNEGSKA come from the germline V gene (reference sequence). V was pared by 0 bases and J by 2 bases, with 11 bases between. CDR3 loop: CSARDPTRAYNEQFF. The CDR3, as DNA: TGCAGTGCTAGAGATCCAACTAGAGCCTACAATGAGCAGTTCTTC.

This clonotype appeared a few times. The V call is TRBV5-1, the J call TRBJ2-2; the match to TRBD2 covers 12 bases. CDR3 size: 18 residues. The germline gives CDR1 SGHRS, CDR2 YFSETQ. Unmatched junction bases numbered 8, after V lost 4 bases and J lost 1 base. The DNA of the CDR3 is TGCGCCAGCAGCCTACCATTGACTAGCGGGAGGAACACCGGGGAGCTGTTTTTT. Translation gives CASSLPLTSGRNTGELFF.